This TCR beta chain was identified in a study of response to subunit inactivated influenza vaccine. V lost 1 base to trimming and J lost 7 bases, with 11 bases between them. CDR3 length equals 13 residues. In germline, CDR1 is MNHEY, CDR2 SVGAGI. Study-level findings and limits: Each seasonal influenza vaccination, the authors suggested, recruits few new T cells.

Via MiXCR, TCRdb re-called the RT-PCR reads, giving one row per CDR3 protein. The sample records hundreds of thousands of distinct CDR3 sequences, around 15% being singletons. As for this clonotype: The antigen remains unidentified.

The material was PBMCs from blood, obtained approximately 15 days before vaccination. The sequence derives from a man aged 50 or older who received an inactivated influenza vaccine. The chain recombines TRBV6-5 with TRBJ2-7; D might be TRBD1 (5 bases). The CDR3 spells CASSYYTGTEQYF. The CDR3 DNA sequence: TGTGCCAGCAGTTACTATACAGGAACAGAGCAGTACTTC.